The T cell receptor beta chain under discussion was sequenced for a study of Ad26.COV2.S vaccination and SARS-CoV-2 variants (dated by TCRdb to the early 2020s). General notes on the study: Vaccine-arm donors came from COV1001, a multicentre, randomized, double-blind, placebo-controlled phase I-IIa trial of Ad26.COV2.S in healthy adults. A total of around 32 samples were included in the TCR-sequenced set, comprising some 20 Ad26.COV2.S vaccine recipients, 5 placebo recipients and 8 SARS-CoV-2 convalescent individuals. Participants in the trial were split at random into five groups of five each, receiving low-dose or high-dose Ad26.COV2.S once or twice, or else placebo on both occasions. Ad26.COV2.S was administered intramuscularly at a dose of 5x10^10 or 1x10^11 viral particles, either as one shot or as two shots given 56 days apart. Investigators remained blinded to trial group allocation during experiments and outcome assessment. The specificity and breadth of SARS-CoV-2-reactive T cell receptors after Ad26.COV2.S vaccination were assessed by TCRbeta repertoire sequencing. Results the study describes overall, beyond this receptor: After vaccination, substantial breadth of spike-specific CD8+ and CD4+ T cell responses was reported. Spike-specific TCR breadth was higher in Ad26.COV2.S recipients than in placebo recipients (P = 0.0014). The study was not powered for comparison of responses between vaccine doses or regimens. Vaccine and placebo recipients had comparable non-spike TCR breadth, which fits with the vaccine containing only spike. According to the authors, total T cell responses may have been underestimated by the TCR breadth and depth analyses.

As concerns this clone: Its antigen remains unidentified. No base qualities exist here, and no much larger clone lies one base off it.

The treatment or condition label for this specimen denotes: over 15 received Ad26.COV2.S at low or high dose, single or two shots; a few received placebo; per-sample allocation not given. For vaccine and placebo recipients, repertoires were sequenced using samples collected on day 63 after the first injection. Between 29 July and 7 August 2020, Cohort 1b enrolled around 24 adults aged 18-55 years at one site in Boston, USA. Ad26.COV2.S was a replication-incompetent adenovirus type 26 vector expressing a prefusion-stabilized SARS-CoV-2 spike protein from the original Wuhan strain. TCRbeta CDR3 regions were sequenced with the immunoSEQ Assay. After extraction, genomic DNA underwent amplification by bias-controlled multiplex PCR, followed by high-throughput sequencing. The authors' pipeline ran thus. To quantify the absolute abundance of every unique TCRbeta CDR3 region, sequences were collapsed and filtered. T cell fraction was estimated by normalizing TCRbeta template counts to usable DNA, with usable DNA measured through amplification of reference genes found in all nucleated cells. Repertoire TCRs were annotated as SARS-CoV-2-specific by exact matching of V gene, CDR3 amino acid sequence and J gene to a known reactive TCR set. The reference SARS-CoV-2 TCR set came from MIRA and was filtered for enrichment in COVID-19-positive ImmuneCODE repertoires, removing public or cross-reactive TCRs. Using the MIRA antigens, annotated TCRs were further analysed by specific ORF or by position within an ORF. Depth was the summed frequency of annotated unique rearrangements, while breadth was defined as annotated unique rearrangements over total unique productive rearrangements. TCR breadth was compared between groups using two-sided Wilcoxon rank-sum tests. This immuneACCESS table, as held by TCRdb, lists in-frame sequences with V and J called but not all clones. Of the missing ones, under half trace to an unresolved V gene in checked studies; the others have no known cause. V, J and clone size are taken as reported in that table, and D and trimming were inferred from the DNA itself. The sample records over 300,000 clones, about four fifths of which are singletons. The top ten clonotypes cover more than 7% of the sample.

The CDR3 starts with the cysteine, ends with the phenylalanine, and has 17 residues. The read is trimmed to its CDR3 DNA, 51 bases read in frame from base 1. V gives up 1 base and J gives up 3 bases, and the segment between their germline ends measures 16 bases. CDR1 is given as LGHDT and CDR2 as YNNKEL, both from the germline V gene (reference sequence). The clonotype was recovered from a person between 18 and 59 years old who received the Ad26.COV2.S COVID-19 vaccine or a placebo. The chain couples TRBV3-1 (or the pseudogene TRBV3-2) to TRBJ1-3; TRBD1 is perhaps the D gene, given 5 matching bases. Sequenced here: peripheral blood, sampled in a trial of Ad26.COV2.S vaccine versus placebo. The CDR3 amino acid sequence is: CASSQGYTQGFGNTIYF. The DNA is TGTGCCAGCAGCCAAGGGTATACCCAGGGTTTTGGAAACACCATATATTTT.